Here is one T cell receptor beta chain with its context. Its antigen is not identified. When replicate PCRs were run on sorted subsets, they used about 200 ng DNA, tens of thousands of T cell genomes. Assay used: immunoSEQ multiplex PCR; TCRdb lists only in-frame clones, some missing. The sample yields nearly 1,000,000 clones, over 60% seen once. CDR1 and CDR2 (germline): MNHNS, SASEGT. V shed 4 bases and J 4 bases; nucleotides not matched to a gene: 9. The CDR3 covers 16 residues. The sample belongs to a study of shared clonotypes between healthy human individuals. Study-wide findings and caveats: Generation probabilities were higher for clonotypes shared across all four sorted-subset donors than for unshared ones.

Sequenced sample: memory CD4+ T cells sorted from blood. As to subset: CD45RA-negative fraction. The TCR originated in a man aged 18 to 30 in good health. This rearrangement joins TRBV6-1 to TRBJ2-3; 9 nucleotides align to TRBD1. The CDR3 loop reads CASSVFGTGNPDTQYF. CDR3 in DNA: TGTGCCAGCAGTGTCTTTGGGACAGGGAACCCAGATACGCAGTATTTT.